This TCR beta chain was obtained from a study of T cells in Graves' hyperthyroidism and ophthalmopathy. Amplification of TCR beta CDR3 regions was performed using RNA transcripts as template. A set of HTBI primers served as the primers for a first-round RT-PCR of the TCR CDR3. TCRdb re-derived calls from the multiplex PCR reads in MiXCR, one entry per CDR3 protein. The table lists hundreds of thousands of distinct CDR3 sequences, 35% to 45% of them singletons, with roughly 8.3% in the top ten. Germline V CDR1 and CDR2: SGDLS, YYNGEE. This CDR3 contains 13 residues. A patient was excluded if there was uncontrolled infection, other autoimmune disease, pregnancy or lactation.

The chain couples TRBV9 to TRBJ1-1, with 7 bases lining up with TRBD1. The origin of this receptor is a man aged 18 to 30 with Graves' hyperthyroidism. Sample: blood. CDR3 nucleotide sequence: TGTGCTGACAGCCGACAGGGAAACACTGAAGCTTTCTTT. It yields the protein CADSRQGNTEAFF.